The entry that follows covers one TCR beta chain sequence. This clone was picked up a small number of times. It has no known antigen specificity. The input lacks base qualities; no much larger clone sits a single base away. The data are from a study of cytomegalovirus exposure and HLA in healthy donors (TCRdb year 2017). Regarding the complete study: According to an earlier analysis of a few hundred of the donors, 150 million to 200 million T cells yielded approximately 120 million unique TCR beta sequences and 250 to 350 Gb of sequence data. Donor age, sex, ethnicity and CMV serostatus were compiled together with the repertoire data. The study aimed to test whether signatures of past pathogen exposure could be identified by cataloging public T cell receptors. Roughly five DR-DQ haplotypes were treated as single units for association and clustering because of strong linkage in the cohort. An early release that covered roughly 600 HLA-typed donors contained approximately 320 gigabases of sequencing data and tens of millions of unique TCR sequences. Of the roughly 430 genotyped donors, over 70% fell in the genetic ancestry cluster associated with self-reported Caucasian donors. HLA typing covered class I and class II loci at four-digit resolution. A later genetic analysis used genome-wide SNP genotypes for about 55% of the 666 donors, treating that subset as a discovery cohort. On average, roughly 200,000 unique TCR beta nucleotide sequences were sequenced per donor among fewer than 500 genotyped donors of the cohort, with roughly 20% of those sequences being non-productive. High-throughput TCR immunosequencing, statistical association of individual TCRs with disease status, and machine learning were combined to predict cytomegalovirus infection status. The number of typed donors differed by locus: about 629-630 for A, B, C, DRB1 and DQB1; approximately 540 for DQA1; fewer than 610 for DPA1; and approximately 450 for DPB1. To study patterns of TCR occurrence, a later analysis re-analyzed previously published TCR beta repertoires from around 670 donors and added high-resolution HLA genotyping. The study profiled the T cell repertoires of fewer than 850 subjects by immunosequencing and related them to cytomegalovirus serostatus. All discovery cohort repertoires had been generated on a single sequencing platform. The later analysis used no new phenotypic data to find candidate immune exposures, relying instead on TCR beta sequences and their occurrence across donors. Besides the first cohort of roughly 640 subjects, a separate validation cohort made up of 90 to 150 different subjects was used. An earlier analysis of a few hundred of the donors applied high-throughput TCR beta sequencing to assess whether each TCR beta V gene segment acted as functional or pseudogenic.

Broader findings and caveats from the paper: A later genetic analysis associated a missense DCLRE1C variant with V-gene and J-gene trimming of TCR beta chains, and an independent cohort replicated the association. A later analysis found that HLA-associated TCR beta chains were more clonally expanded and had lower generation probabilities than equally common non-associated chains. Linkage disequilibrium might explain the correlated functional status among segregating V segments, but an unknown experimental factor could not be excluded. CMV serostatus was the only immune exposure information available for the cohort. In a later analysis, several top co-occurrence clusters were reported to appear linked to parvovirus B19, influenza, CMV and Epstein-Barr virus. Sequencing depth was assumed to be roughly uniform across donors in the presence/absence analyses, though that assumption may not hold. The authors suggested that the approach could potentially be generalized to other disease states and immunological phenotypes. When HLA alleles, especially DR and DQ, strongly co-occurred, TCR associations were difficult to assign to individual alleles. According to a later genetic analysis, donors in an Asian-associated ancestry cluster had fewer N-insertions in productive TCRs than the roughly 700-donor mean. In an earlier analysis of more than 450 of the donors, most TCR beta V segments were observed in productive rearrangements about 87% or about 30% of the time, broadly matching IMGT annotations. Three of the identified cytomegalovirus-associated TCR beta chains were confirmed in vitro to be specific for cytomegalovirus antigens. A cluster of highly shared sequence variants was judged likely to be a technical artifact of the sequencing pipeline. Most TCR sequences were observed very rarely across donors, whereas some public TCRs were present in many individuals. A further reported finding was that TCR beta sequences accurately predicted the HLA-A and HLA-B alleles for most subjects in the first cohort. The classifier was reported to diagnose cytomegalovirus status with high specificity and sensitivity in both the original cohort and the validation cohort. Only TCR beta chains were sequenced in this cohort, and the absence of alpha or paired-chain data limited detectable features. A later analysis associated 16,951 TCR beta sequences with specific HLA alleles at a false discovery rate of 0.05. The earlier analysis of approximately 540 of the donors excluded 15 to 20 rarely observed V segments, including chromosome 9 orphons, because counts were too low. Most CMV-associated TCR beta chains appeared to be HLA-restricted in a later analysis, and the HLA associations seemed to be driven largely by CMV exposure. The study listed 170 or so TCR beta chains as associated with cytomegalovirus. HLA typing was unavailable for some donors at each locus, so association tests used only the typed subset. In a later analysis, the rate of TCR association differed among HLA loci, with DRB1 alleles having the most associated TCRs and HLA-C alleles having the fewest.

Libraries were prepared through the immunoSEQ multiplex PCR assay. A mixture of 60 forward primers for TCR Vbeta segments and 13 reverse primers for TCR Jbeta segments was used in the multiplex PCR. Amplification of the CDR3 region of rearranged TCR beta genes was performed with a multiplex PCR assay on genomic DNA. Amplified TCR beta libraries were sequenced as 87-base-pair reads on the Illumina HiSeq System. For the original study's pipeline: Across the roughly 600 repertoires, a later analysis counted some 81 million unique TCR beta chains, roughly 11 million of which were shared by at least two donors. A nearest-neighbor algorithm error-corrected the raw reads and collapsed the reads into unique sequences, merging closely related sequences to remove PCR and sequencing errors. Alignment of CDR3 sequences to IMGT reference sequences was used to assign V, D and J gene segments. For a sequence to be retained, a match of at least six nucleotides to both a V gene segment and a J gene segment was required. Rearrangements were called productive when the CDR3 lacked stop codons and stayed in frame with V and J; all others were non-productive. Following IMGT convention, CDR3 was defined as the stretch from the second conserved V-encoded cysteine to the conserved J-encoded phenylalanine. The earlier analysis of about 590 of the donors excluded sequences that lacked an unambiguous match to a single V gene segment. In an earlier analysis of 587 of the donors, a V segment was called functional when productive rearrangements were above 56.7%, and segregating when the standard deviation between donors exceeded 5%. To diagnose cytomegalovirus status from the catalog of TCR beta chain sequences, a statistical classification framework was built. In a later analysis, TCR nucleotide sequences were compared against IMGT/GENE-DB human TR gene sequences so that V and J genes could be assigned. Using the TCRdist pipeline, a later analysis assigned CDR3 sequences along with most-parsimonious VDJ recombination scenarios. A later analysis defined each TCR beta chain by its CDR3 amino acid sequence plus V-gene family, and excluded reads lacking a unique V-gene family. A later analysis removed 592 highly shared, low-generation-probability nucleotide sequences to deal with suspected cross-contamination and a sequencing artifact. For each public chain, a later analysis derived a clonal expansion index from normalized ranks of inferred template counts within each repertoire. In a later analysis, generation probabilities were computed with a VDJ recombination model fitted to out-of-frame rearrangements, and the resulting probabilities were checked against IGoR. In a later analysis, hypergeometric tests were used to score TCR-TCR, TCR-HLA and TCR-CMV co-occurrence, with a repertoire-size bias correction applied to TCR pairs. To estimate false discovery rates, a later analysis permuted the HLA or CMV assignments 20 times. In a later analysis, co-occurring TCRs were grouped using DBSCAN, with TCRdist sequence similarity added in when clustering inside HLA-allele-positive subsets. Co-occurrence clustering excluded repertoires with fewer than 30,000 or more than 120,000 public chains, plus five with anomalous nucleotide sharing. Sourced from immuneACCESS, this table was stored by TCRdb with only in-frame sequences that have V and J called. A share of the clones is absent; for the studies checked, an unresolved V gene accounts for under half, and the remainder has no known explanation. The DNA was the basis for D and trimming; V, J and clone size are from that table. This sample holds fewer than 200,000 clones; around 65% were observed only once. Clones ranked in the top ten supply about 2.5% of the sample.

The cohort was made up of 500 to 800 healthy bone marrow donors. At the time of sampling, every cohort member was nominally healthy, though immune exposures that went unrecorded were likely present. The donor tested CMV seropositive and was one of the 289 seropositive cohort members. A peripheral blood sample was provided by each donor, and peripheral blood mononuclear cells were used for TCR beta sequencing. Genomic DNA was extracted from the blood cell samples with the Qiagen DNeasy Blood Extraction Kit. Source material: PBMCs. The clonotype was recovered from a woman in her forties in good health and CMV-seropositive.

In nucleotides, the sequence is TGTGCCAGCAGCGCCGGCGGGGGTCGATACATTCAGTACTTC. Its protein reads: CASSAGGGRYIQYF. Recombination joined TRBV9 with TRBJ2-4, with 7 middle bases fitting TRBD2. After removal of 3 bases from V and 8 bases from J, the junction retains 8 bases not matched to a gene. Looking up the germline V gene yields CDR1 SGDLS and CDR2 YYNGEE. Including cysteine and phenylalanine, the CDR3 has 14 amino acids. Only CDR3 DNA is held: 42 bases, read in frame from base 1. Here the CDR3 is joined to the reference TRBV9 and TRBJ2-4 genes, and the full variable domain is: DSGVTQTPKHLITATGQRVTLRCSPRSGDLSVYWYQQSLDQGLQFLIQYYNGEERAKGNILERFSAQQFPDLHSELNLSSLELGDSALYFCASSAGGGRYIQYFGAGTRLSVL.